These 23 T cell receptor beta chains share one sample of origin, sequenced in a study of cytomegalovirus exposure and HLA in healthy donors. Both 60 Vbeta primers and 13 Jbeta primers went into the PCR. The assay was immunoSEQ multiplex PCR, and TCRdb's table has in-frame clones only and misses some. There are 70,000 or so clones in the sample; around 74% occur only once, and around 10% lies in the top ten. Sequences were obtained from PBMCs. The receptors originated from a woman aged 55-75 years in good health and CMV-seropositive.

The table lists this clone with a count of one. The CDR3 reads CASSLGIDKGNNSPLHF. CDR3 nucleotide sequence: TGTGCCAGCAGCTTAGGGATTGACAAGGGGAATAATTCACCCCTCCACTTT. The rearrangement links TRBV7-9 to TRBJ1-6, with D perhaps TRBD1 (5 bases). Trimming stripped 1 base from V and 5 bases from J, with 15 bases between. This CDR3 is built from 17 residues. Per the germline V gene, CDR1 is SEHNR and CDR2 is FQNEAQ (reference sequence).

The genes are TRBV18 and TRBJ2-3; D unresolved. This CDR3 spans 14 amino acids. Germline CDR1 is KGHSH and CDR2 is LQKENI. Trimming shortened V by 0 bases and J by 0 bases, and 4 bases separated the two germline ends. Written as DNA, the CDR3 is TGTGCCAGCTCACCACCCCCTAGCACAGATACGCAGTATTTT. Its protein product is CASSPPPSTDTQYF.

Written as DNA, the CDR3 is TGTGCCAGCAGCGCTAGACAGGGTAACACTGAAGCTTTCTTT. Its translation: CASSARQGNTEAFF. V is TRBV11-2 and J is TRBJ1-1, with TRBD1 matching over 7 bases. The CDR3 is made up of 14 amino acids. With 5 bases clipped from V and 2 bases from J, the junction kept 5 bases outside the gene matches. The germline V gene encodes CDR1 SGHAT and CDR2 FQNNGV.

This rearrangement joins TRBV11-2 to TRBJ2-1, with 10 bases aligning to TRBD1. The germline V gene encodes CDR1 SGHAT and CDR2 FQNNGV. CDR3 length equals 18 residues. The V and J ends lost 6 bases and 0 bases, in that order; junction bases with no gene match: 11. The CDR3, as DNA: TGTGCCAGCAGGGGACAGGGGCCACTCGAGAGCTCCTACAATGAGCAGTTCTTC. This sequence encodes CASRGQGPLESSYNEQFF.

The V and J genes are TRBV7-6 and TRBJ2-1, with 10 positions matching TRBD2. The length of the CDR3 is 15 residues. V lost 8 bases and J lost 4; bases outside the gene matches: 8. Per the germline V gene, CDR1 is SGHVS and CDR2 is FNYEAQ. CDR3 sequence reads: CASGPGLAVYNEQFF. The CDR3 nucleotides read TGTGCCAGCGGACCTGGACTAGCGGTTTACAATGAGCAGTTCTTC.

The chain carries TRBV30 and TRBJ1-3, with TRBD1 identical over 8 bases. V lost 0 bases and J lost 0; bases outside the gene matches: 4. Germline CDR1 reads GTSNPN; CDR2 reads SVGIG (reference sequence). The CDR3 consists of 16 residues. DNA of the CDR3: TGTGCCTGGAGTGTGTTTGGGACAGGCTCTGGAAACACCATATATTTT. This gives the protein CAWSVFGTGSGNTIYF.

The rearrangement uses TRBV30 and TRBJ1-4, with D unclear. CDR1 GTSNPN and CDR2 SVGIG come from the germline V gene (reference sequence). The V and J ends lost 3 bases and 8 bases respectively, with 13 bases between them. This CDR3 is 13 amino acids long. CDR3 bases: TGTGCCTGGAGCCCCATATCGGGGGAAAAACTGTTTTTT. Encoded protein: CAWSPISGEKLFF.

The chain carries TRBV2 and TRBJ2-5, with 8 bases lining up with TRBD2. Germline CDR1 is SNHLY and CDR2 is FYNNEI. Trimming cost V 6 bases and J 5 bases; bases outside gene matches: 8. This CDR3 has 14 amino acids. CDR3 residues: CASSSRGGGETQYF. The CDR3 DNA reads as TGTGCCAGCAGCTCACGGGGGGGCGGGGAGACCCAGTACTTC.

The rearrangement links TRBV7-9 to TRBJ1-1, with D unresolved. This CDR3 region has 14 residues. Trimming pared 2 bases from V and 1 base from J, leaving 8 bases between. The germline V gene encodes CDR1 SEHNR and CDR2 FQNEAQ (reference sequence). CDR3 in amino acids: CASSLMPENTEAFF. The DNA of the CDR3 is TGTGCCAGCAGCTTAATGCCAGAGAACACTGAAGCTTTCTTT.

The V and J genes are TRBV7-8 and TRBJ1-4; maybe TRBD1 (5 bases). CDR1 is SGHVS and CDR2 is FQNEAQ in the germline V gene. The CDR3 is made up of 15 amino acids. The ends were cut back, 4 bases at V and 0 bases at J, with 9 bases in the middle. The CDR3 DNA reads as TGTGCCAGCAGCTCCTACAGGACAACTAATGAAAAACTGTTTTTT. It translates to CASSSYRTTNEKLFF.

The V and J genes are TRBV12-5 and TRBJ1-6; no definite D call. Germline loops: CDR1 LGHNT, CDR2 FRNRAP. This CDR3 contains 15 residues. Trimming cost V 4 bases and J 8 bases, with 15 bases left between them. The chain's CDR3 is CASGWEDPRYSPLHF. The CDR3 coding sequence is TGTGCTAGTGGTTGGGAGGACCCTAGGTATTCACCCCTCCACTTT. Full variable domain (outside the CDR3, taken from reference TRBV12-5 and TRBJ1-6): DARVTQTPRHKVTEMGQEVTMRCQPILGHNTVFWYRQTMMQGLELLAYFRNRAPLDDSGMPKDRFSAEMPDATLATLKIQPSEPRDSAVYFCASGWEDPRYSPLHFGNGTRLTVT.

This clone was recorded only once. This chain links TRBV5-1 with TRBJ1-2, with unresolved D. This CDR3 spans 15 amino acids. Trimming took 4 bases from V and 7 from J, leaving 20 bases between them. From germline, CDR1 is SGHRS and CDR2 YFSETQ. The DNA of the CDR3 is TGCGCCAGCAGCCCCGAGGTGCCCCGCGGGCGTGGCTACACCTTC. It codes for CASSPEVPRGRGYTF.

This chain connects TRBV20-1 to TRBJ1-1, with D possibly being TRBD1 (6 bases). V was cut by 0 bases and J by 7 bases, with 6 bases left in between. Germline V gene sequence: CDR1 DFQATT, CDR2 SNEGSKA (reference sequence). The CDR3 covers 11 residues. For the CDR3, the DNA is TGCAGTGCTAGAGAGGACAGTGAAGCTTTCTTT. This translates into CSAREDSEAFF.

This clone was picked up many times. CDR3 in DNA: TGTGCCAGCAGCAGGGGACTTAATCAGCCCCAGCATTTT. The encoded protein is CASSRGLNQPQHF. The chain is built from TRBV21-1 and TRBJ1-5. TRBV21-1 is a known pseudogene. This CDR3 has 13 amino acids.

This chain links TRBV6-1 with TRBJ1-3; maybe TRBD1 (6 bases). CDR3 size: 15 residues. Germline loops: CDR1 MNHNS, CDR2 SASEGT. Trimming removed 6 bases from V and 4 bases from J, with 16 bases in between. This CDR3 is CASSKEGVPGNTIYF. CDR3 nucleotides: TGTGCCAGCAGCAAAGAGGGGGTTCCAGGAAACACCATATATTTT.

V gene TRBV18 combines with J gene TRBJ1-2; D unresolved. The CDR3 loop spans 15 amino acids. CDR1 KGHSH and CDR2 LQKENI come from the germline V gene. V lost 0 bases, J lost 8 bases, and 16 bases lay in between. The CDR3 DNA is TGTGCCAGCTCACCACCCACGGGGAGGGAAATAGGCTACACCTTC. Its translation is CASSPPTGREIGYTF.

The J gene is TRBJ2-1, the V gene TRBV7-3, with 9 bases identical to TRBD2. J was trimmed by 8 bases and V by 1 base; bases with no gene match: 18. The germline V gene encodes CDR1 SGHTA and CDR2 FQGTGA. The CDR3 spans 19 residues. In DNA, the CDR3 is TGTGCCAGCAGCTTAAAATCTGGGTTAGGGACTAGCCGGACGGATGAGCAGTTCTTC. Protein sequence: CASSLKSGLGTSRTDEQFF.

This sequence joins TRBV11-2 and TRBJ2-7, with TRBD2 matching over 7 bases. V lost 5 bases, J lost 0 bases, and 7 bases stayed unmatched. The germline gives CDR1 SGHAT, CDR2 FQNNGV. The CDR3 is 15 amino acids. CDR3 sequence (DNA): TGTGCCAGCAGCCCACTGACGGGAGGCTCCTACGAGCAGTACTTC. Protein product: CASSPLTGGSYEQYF.

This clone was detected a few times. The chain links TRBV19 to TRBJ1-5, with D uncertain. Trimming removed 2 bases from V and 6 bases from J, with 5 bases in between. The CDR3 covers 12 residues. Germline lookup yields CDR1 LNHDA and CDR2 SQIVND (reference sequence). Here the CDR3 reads CASSISRQPQHF. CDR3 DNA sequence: TGTGCCAGTAGTATATCCCGTCAGCCCCAGCATTTT.

The CDR3 DNA follows: TGTGCCAGCAGCTTTTATCGGTTGGGCGAGCAGTACTTC. Translation: CASSFYRLGEQYF. The V call is TRBV7-2, the J call TRBJ2-5; D remains unclear. The end of the DNA fits TRBJ2-7 better, so the J call may be wrong. Germline CDR1 is SGHTA and CDR2 is FQGNSA. The CDR3 length is 13 residues.

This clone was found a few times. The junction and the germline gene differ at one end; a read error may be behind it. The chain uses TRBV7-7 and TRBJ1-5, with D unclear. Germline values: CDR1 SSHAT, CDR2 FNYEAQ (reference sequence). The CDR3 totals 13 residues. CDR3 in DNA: TGTGCTAGCAGCTCGAGTGTAAATCAGCCCCAGCATTTT. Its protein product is CASSSSVNQPQHF.

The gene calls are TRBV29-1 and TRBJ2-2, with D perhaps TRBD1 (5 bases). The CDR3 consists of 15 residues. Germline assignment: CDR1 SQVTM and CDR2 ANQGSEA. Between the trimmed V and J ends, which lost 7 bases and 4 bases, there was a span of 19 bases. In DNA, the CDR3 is TGCAGCGCCCAAGCCACAGGCCCCCTCACCGGGGAGCTGTTTTTT. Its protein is CSAQATGPLTGELFF.

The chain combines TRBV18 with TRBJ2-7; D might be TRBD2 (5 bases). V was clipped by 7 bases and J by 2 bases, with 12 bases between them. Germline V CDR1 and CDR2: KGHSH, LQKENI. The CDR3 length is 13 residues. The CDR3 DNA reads TGTGCCAGCTTTTCTACTAGAACCTACGAGCAGTACTTC. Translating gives CASFSTRTYEQYF.